These T cell receptor beta chains were read from a single sample in a study of blood T cell repertoires in COVID-19. TCRdb's table, derived via immunoSEQ multiplex PCR, lists solely in-frame clones and lacks some. The table has roughly 290,000 clones, 90% seen once. Sequencing input: PBMCs or T cells enriched from blood (not recorded which). These receptor sequences come from a young woman with acute COVID-19. Each CDR3 is given with its conserved first and last residue. Each record gives: V gene, J gene, CDR3 length, clone size, CDR3 protein. Clone size is given for some rows only: seen once, a few or many times, or a class if the clone is expanded.

TRBV30	TRBJ2-1	16	-	CAWSVGLVSSYNEQFF
TRBV6-5	TRBJ1-4	15	-	CASSLRPNRDRGLFF
TRBV15	TRBJ2-7	17	-	CATSRERPGTGGYEQYF
TRBV4-1	TRBJ1-2	13	-	CASRSAFDYGYTF
TRBV19	TRBJ1-3	15	-	CASSGTVSSGNTIYF
TRBV5-4	TRBJ2-5	13	-	CASSVDRGETQYF
TRBV2	TRBJ2-3	14	-	CARTSMTSTDTQYF
TRBV11-2	TRBJ1-5	15	-	CASSLTQGLGQPQHF
TRBV10-3	TRBJ1-2	13	-	CAISEAPGGGYTF
TRBV5-1	TRBJ2-7	11	-	CASSFGGEQYF
TRBV6-1	TRBJ1-2	19	-	CASSDAWTGGSFGTYGYTF
TRBV6-6	TRBJ1-4	13	-	CAGRGTSGEKLFF
TRBV30	TRBJ1-6	16	-	CAWSPDRGVVNSPLHF
TRBV12-3/TRBV12-4	TRBJ2-7	13	once	CASSLGQGYEQYF
TRBV27	TRBJ2-7	13	-	CASRESPTTEQYF
TRBV30	TRBJ1-5	14	-	CAWSLPGWNQPQHF
TRBV6-1	TRBJ2-7	17	-	CASSDRVYGTGGYEQYF
TRBV7-9	TRBJ2-2	16	once	CASSLPLGGTTGELFF
TRBV9	TRBJ2-1	18	-	CASSDRRDSLETYNEQFF
TRBV5-6	TRBJ1-1	16	once	CASSLLDRASSTEAFF
TRBV9	TRBJ1-2	13	once	CASSRDRATGYTF
TRBV2	TRBJ1-5	15	once	CASSGTGGSNQPQHF
TRBV18	TRBJ2-5	15	-	CASSPEVRRGKTQYF
TRBV5-6	TRBJ2-7	16	few	CASSLYRATSSYEQYF
TRBV18	TRBJ1-5	17	-	CASSPPGATGKSQPQHF
TRBV10-3	TRBJ2-7	13	-	CAISEGESYEQYF
TRBV4-1	TRBJ2-7	18	-	CASSQGGASGARRGEQYF
TRBV6-2/TRBV6-3	TRBJ1-2	15	-	CASSYGGPLLYGYTF
TRBV27	TRBJ2-3	16	once	CASRPTAGAFVDTQYF
TRBV29-1	TRBJ1-1	14	-	CSVQASSMNTEAFF
TRBV4-1	TRBJ1-6	19	few	CASSQRGHPGLTNNSPLHF
TRBV6-2/TRBV6-3	TRBJ2-1	18	-	CASSYPPKTSGRGSEQFF
TRBV9	TRBJ2-1	18	-	CASTSGVGKTSGYNEQFF
TRBV5-1	TRBJ1-4	14	once	CASSLQGSNEKLFF
TRBV6-5	TRBJ2-7	15	-	CASSYGTGASYEQYF
TRBV2	TRBJ2-7	15	-	CASSEENRVYCEQYF
TRBV16	TRBJ2-7	16	-	CASSEISQGALNEQYF
TRBV27	TRBJ2-1	15	-	CASISRGLRYNEQFF
TRBV24-1	TRBJ2-1	16	-	CATSDARTSGINEQFF
TRBV29-1	TRBJ2-5	14	-	CSVLGLAGGETQYF
TRBV7-2	TRBJ1-2	15	-	CASSISGTGTYGYTF
TRBV7-2	TRBJ2-7	14	-	CASSSAGRAYEQYF
TRBV2	TRBJ1-4	10	-	CAGGDEKLFF
TRBV5-5	TRBJ2-4	19	once	CASSLAGGMSGSLQNIQYF
TRBV11-2	TRBJ2-1	14	-	CASSNRDYRNEQFF
TRBV25-1	TRBJ2-7	14	-	CASSELGLSYEQYF
TRBV2	TRBJ2-7	13	-	CASCWRFGYEQYF
TRBV5-4	TRBJ1-2	15	once	CASSLAAEGGYGYTF